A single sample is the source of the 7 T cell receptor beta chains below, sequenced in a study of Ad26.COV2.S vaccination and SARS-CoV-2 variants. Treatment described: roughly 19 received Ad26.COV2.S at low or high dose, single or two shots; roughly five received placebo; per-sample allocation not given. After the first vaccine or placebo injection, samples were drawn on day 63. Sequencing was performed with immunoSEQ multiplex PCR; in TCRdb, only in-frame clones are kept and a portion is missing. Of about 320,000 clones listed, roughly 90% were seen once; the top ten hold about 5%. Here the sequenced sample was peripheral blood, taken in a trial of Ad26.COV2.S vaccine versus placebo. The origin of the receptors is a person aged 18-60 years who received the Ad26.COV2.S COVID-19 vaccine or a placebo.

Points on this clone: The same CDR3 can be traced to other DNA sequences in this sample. The CDR3 protein is CASSLGGVQPQHF. In nucleotides, the CDR3 is TGTGCCAGCAGTTTAGGAGGGGTTCAGCCCCAGCATTTT. The chain carries TRBV12-3 or TRBV12-4 and TRBJ1-5, with D possibly being TRBD1 (5 bases). V lost 1 base and J 6 bases, leaving 7 bases between the germline ends. The CDR3 sequence is 13 residues long.

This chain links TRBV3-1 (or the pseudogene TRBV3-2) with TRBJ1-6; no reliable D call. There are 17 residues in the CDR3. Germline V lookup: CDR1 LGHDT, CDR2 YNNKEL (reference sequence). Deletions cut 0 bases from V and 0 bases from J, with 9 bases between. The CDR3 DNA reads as TGTGCCAGCAGCCAAGATGGGAGGGTCTCCTATAATTCACCCCTCCACTTT. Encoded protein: CASSQDGRVSYNSPLHF.

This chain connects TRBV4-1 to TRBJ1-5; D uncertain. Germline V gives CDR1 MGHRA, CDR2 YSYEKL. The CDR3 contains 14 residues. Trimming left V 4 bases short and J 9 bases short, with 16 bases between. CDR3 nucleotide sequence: TGCGCCAGCAGCCCTGCCGTTGCCGGCGGGCCCCAGCATTTT. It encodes CASSPAVAGGPQHF.

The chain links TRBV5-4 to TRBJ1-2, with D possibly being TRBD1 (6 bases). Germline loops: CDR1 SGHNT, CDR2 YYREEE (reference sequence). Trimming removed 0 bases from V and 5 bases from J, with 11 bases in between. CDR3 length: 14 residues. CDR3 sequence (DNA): TGTGCCAGCAGCTTGGAGGGGGGGACGTATGGCTACACCTTC. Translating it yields CASSLEGGTYGYTF.

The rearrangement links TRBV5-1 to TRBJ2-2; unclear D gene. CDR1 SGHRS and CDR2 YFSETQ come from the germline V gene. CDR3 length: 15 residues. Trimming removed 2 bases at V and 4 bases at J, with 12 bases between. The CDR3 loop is CASSFLVGSTGELFF. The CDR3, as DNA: TGCGCCAGCAGCTTCCTGGTGGGGTCCACCGGGGAGCTGTTTTTT.

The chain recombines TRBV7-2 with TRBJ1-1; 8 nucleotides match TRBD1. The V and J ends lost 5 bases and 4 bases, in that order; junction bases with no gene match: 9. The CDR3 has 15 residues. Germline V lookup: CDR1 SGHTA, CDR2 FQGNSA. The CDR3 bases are TGTGCCAGCAGCCCAAGGGACAGGTGGGGCACTGAAGCTTTCTTT. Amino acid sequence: CASSPRDRWGTEAFF.

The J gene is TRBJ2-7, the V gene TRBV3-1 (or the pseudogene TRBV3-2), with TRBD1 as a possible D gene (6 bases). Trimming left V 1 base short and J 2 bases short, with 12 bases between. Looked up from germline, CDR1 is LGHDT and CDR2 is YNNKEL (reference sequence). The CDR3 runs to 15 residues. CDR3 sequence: CASSQVKDSPYEQYF. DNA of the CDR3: TGTGCCAGCAGCCAAGTCAAGGACAGCCCCTACGAGCAGTACTTC.